This T cell receptor beta chain is drawn from a study of blood T cell repertoires in COVID-19. Looking at the study overall: Some COVID-19 samples were acute and others convalescent; all came from the United States, Italy and Spain. Sources were T cells, B-cell-depleted T cells, or PBMCs; the material itself was cDNA or gDNA.

V was cut by 0 bases and J by 1 base, with 7 bases left in between. The CDR3 covers 15 residues. Germline-derived CDR1 and CDR2 are PRHDT and FYEKMQ (reference sequence). Seattle's enrolled individuals joined amid active infection and were then monitored longitudinally. Source study methods: Reference gene primer amplification gave nucleated cell count estimates. The assay was immunoSEQ multiplex PCR, and TCRdb's table has in-frame clones only and misses some. Clone size and V and J calls were adopted from that table, with D and trimming inferred from the DNA. Seen here are roughly 200,000 clones, 85% observed once, and the top ten hold roughly 20%.

This clonotype originated in a person aged 70 to 85 with COVID-19, enrolled during active disease. The V call is TRBV13, the J call TRBJ2-1; the D gene is possibly TRBD1 (5 bases). Sequencing was carried out using peripheral blood. In DNA, the CDR3 is TGTGCCAGCAGCTTAGGTCCAGGGTCCTACAATGAGCAGTTCTTC. This translates into CASSLGPGSYNEQFF.